The rows below give T cell receptor beta chains drawn from one sample of a study of early T cells in non-severe SARS-CoV-2 infection. MiXCR, applied by TCRdb to the 5' RACE reads, yields one record per CDR3 protein. The table lists 85,000 to 100,000 distinct CDR3 sequences, roughly 17% of them singletons. This specimen was whole blood, taken at baseline. Every receptor here comes from an adult who was a healthcare worker with PCR-confirmed SARS-CoV-2 infection or an uninfected control (not recorded which). Each CDR3 is given with its conserved first and last residue. Fields, in order: V gene, J gene, D gene, clone size, CDR3 DNA, CDR3 protein. A D gene is named only where the DNA matches it firmly. Clone size is stated in some rows and not others, as once, few, many or a class when expanded.

v_gene: TRBV9; j_gene: TRBJ2-3; d_gene: TRBD1; abundance: many; CDR3nt: TGTGCCAGCAGCCCGGGACAGCCTAGCACAGATACGCAGTATTTT; CDR3aa: CASSPGQPSTDTQYF
v_gene: TRBV20-1; j_gene: TRBJ2-1; d_gene: .; abundance: many; CDR3nt: TGCAGTGCTAACCCTCGGGAGTCTGCCTACAATGAGCAGTTCTTC; CDR3aa: CSANPRESAYNEQFF
v_gene: TRBV12-3/TRBV12-4; j_gene: TRBJ1-1; d_gene: TRBD1; abundance: few; CDR3nt: TGTGCCAGCAGTCTAGACAAGACAGGGGCGAACACTGAAGCTTTCTTT; CDR3aa: CASSLDKTGANTEAFF
v_gene: TRBV4-2; j_gene: TRBJ2-1; d_gene: TRBD2; abundance: few; CDR3nt: TGTGCCAGCAGCCTCCTTGGACTAGCGGACAATGAGCAGTTCTTC; CDR3aa: CASSLLGLADNEQFF
v_gene: TRBV29-1; j_gene: TRBJ2-1; d_gene: .; abundance: few; CDR3nt: TGCAGCGTTGCTATAGACAGCTCCTACAATGAGCAGTTCTTC; CDR3aa: CSVAIDSSYNEQFF
v_gene: TRBV6-2/TRBV6-3; j_gene: TRBJ2-2; d_gene: TRBD2; abundance: few; CDR3nt: TGTGCCAGCTGCCTAGCGGGAGGTTGGACCGGGGAGCTGTTTTTT; CDR3aa: CASCLAGGWTGELFF
v_gene: TRBV12-3/TRBV12-4; j_gene: TRBJ2-7; d_gene: .; abundance: few; CDR3nt: TGTGCCAGCAGTTTCGGACTGACCTACGAGCAGTACTTC; CDR3aa: CASSFGLTYEQYF
v_gene: TRBV27; j_gene: TRBJ2-4; d_gene: .; abundance: .; CDR3nt: TGTGCCACCCCCTTCCGGGAGGCCAAAAACATTCAGTACTTC; CDR3aa: CATPFREAKNIQYF
v_gene: TRBV28; j_gene: TRBJ2-7; d_gene: TRBD1; abundance: few; CDR3nt: TGTGCCAGCAGTTTAAGTCGACAGGGGGCGAGAGGTGGGCAGTACTTC; CDR3aa: CASSLSRQGARGGQYF
v_gene: TRBV27; j_gene: TRBJ2-3; d_gene: TRBD2; abundance: many; CDR3nt: TGTGCCAGCACGAGCTTTGCGGGAGGGGAAACAGATACGCAGTATTTT; CDR3aa: CASTSFAGGETDTQYF
v_gene: TRBV5-1; j_gene: TRBJ2-3; d_gene: TRBD2; abundance: .; CDR3nt: TGCGCCAGCAGCGCCGGACTAGCGGGAGGGTCGGATACGCAGTATTTT; CDR3aa: CASSAGLAGGSDTQYF
v_gene: TRBV5-6; j_gene: TRBJ2-1; d_gene: .; abundance: few; CDR3nt: TGTGCCAGCAGCTTCCTAGCGGAGCAGTTCTTC; CDR3aa: CASSFLAEQFF
v_gene: TRBV2; j_gene: TRBJ2-7; d_gene: .; abundance: .; CDR3nt: TGTGCCAGCAGTGATCGCGGGATCGGCTACGAGCAGTACTTC; CDR3aa: CASSDRGIGYEQYF
v_gene: TRBV6-2/TRBV6-3; j_gene: TRBJ1-5; d_gene: .; abundance: many; CDR3nt: TGTGCCAGCAGTTATATCCCGGGTAGCAATCAGCCCCAGCATTTT; CDR3aa: CASSYIPGSNQPQHF
v_gene: TRBV6-6; j_gene: TRBJ2-7; d_gene: .; abundance: once; CDR3nt: TGTGCCAGCAGTTACGACCCTCGGTACGACTACGAGCAGTACTTC; CDR3aa: CASSYDPRYDYEQYF